The 28 T cell receptor beta chains below were found in one sample sequenced in a study of T-cell reconstitution after alpha-beta-depleted transplantation in children. For TCRbeta, the library was prepared with unique molecular identifiers. Using its own MiXCR run on the PCR reads, TCRdb lists one record per CDR3 protein. The sample comprises some 120,000 distinct CDR3 sequences, about 23% of which are singletons, and more than 9% rests with the top ten. This specimen was PBMCs, mostly from graft donor cells, taken 180 days after TCRalphabeta/CD19-depleted stem cell transplant. These receptors originate from a male patient aged 2-9 years who had a stem cell transplant for chronic granulomatous disease, so the T cells may come from the graft donor.

A word on this clonotype: At one end the junction does not follow the germline gene, possibly because of a read error. This sequence joins TRBV5-1 and TRBJ2-2; D remains unclear. Germline CDR1 SGHRS, CDR2 YFSETQ. This CDR3 is built from 14 residues. The CDR3 bases are TGCGCCAGCAACTTGGTGGGGAACACCGGGGAGCTGTTTTTT. Its translation is CASNLVGNTGELFF. The entire variable domain, with the rest obtained from reference TRBV5-1 and TRBJ2-2, is as follows: KAGVTQTPRYLIKTRGQQVTLSCSPISGHRSVSWYQQTPGQGLQFLFEYFSETQRNKGNFPGRFSGRQFSNSRSEMNVSTLELGDSALYLCASNLVGNTGELFFGEGSRLTVL.

The table lists this clonotype with a few counts. The V and J genes are TRBV15 and TRBJ2-1; 8 positions match TRBD2. V was pared by 1 base and J by 0 bases, with 11 bases of the junction left unmatched. From germline, CDR1 is LNHNV and CDR2 YYDKDF (reference sequence). This CDR3 contains 19 residues. For the CDR3, the DNA is TGTGCCACCAGCAGAGGGTTAGCGGGACTAGGAAGCTCCTACAATGAGCAGTTCTTC. It codes for CATSRGLAGLGSSYNEQFF.

The rearrangement uses TRBV29-1 and TRBJ2-1; TRBD2 matches 12 bases. CDR1 is SQVTM and CDR2 is ANQGSEA in the germline V gene. With 6 bases clipped from V and 0 bases from J, the junction kept 3 bases outside the gene matches. This CDR3 contains 15 residues. CDR3 residues: CSVLLAGGSYNEQFF. The CDR3 DNA follows: TGCAGCGTCCTACTAGCGGGAGGCTCCTACAATGAGCAGTTCTTC.

The chain combines TRBV6-5 with TRBJ2-7; possible D gene TRBD2, 6 bases. Per germline, CDR1 MNHEY and CDR2 SVGAGI. V dropped 0 bases and J dropped 6 bases, with 12 bases sitting between them. The CDR3 is made up of 14 amino acids. As DNA, the CDR3 is TGTGCCAGCAGTTACTCGGGCGGGAATTTCGAGCAGTACTTC. Its translation: CASSYSGGNFEQYF.

This clonotype has at least ten counts. The chain carries TRBV12-3 or TRBV12-4 and TRBJ2-1; perhaps TRBD2 as D (6 bases). This CDR3 region has 14 residues. Deletions cut 5 bases from V and 5 bases from J, with 13 bases between. Written as DNA, the CDR3 is TGTGCCAGCAGTCAAACTAGCTTTCACAATGAGCAGTTCTTC. Protein sequence: CASSQTSFHNEQFF.

On this clonotype itself: The junction departs from the called germline gene at one end, perhaps through a read error. CDR3 loop: CASRQLNTGELFF. The CDR3 DNA follows: TGTGCCAGCAGGCAATTGAACACCGGGGAGCTGTTTTTC. V and J are TRBV12-3 or TRBV12-4 and TRBJ2-2; D is possibly TRBD2 (5 bases). The CDR3 runs 13 residues.

This clonotype has at least ten counts. The chain has TRBV20-1 and TRBJ2-3; D call uncertain. The CDR3 sequence is 10 residues long. V was trimmed by 5 bases and J by 10 bases, leaving 10 bases between them. From germline, CDR1 is DFQATT and CDR2 SNEGSKA (reference sequence). DNA for the CDR3: TGCAGTGCTTACGGTGATGCGCAGTATTTT. Protein product: CSAYGDAQYF.

The gene calls are TRBV20-1 and TRBJ2-7; no clear D. CDR1 is DFQATT and CDR2 is SNEGSKA in the germline V gene (reference sequence). This CDR3 spans 17 amino acids. Deletions cut 3 bases from V and 3 bases from J, with 24 bases between. CDR3 DNA sequence: TGCAGTGCTAGTTCCCGGACCTCCCGAGTGTTGGGCTACGAGCAGTACTTC. Translation: CSASSRTSRVLGYEQYF.

The sample holds many counts of this clonotype. J is TRBJ2-7 and V is TRBV20-1, with D possibly being TRBD2 (7 bases). The germline V gene has CDR1 DFQATT and CDR2 SNEGSKA (reference sequence). This CDR3 is 13 amino acids long. The V end was cut by 0 bases, the J end by 4 bases, with 10 bases between. The CDR3 coding sequence is TGCAGTGCTAGAGACAGGGGAGGGTACGAGCAGTACTTC. This gives the protein CSARDRGGYEQYF.

The V gene is TRBV11-1, the J gene TRBJ2-1; 16 bases match TRBD2. Losses at the gene ends were 1 base for V and 0 bases for J; bases not matched to a gene: 3. The CDR3 runs to 19 residues. Germline V CDR1 and CDR2: SGHAT, FQDESV (reference sequence). The CDR3 here is CASSLGGLAGGPSYNEQFF. The CDR3 region has the DNA TGTGCCAGCAGCTTAGGGGGACTAGCGGGAGGGCCCTCCTACAATGAGCAGTTCTTC.

This clonotype has at least ten counts. The gene calls are TRBV18 and TRBJ2-7, with D possibly TRBD1 on 6 matching bases. This CDR3 spans 13 amino acids. Trimming shortened V by 5 bases and J by 4 bases, and 12 bases separated the two germline ends. Germline V CDR1 and CDR2: KGHSH, LQKENI. The CDR3 DNA follows: TGTGCCAGCTCATTAAACAGGGTGTACGAGCAGTACTTC. Translation: CASSLNRVYEQYF.

The chain has TRBV12-3 or TRBV12-4 and TRBJ2-7; D might be TRBD1 (5 bases). V lost 6 bases, J lost 8 bases, and 11 bases lay in between. The CDR3 has 11 residues. Written as DNA, the CDR3 is TGTGCCAGCAGCACCAGGACAAAGCAGTACTTC. This codes for CASSTRTKQYF.

This chain links TRBV12-3 or TRBV12-4 with TRBJ1-5; 8 nucleotides align to TRBD1. J was trimmed by 4 bases and V by 1 base; bases with no gene match: 6. The CDR3 covers 16 residues. CDR3 amino acids: CASSLGLGQGNQPQHF. DNA for the CDR3: TGTGCCAGCAGTTTAGGGCTCGGACAGGGAAATCAGCCCCAGCATTTT.

The chain carries TRBV4-3 and TRBJ2-7; possible D gene TRBD2, 5 bases. V shed 4 bases and J shed 3 bases, with 19 bases lying between them. Per germline, CDR1 LGHNA and CDR2 YSLEER. The CDR3 spans 16 residues. Here the CDR3 reads CASSRLLGLPVYEQYF. The CDR3 nucleotides are TGCGCCAGCAGCCGACTATTGGGCCTGCCCGTCTACGAGCAGTACTTC.

The CDR3 spells CASSFSINQPQHF. The CDR3 coding sequence is TGTGCCAGCAGTTTTTCCATCAATCAGCCCCAGCATTTT. The rearrangement links TRBV12-3 or TRBV12-4 to TRBJ1-5; D gene ambiguous. Trimming shortened V by 3 bases and J by 3 bases, and 6 bases separated the two germline ends. This CDR3 spans 13 amino acids.

Regarding this clonotype: A much larger clone is a single base away; this may be a read error. The chain links TRBV20-1 to TRBJ2-1; 9 nucleotides agree with TRBD1. CDR3 length: 17 amino acids. Germline V CDR1 and CDR2: DFQATT, SNEGSKA (reference sequence). The CDR3 spells CCVIKTQGQGSYNEQFF. As DNA, the CDR3 is TGCTGTGTTATTAAAACCCAGGGACAGGGTTCCTACAATGAGCAGTTCTTC.

This clonotype was seen at least ten times. This rearrangement joins TRBV7-2 to TRBJ2-1; TRBD2 matches 14 bases. The V gene end was trimmed by 4 bases and the J gene end by 9 bases; junction bases not matched to a gene: 5. This CDR3 spans 15 amino acids. The germline V gene has CDR1 SGHTA and CDR2 FQGNSA. CDR3 in DNA: TGTGCCAGCAGCTCCGGACTAGCGGGGGGTCTTGAGCAGTTCTTC. Translated: CASSSGLAGGLEQFF.

This chain joins TRBV20-1 and TRBJ2-3; TRBD2 agrees at 9 bases. Germline V gene data show CDR1 as DFQATT and CDR2 as SNEGSKA (reference sequence). V dropped 2 bases and J dropped 6; count of bases not matched to a gene: 9. This CDR3 has 15 residues. This CDR3 is CSARPPGTSKDTQYF. Here the CDR3 DNA reads TGCAGTGCTAGACCCCCAGGGACTAGCAAGGATACGCAGTATTTT.

The chain recombines TRBV2 with TRBJ2-3; possibly TRBD1 or TRBD2 for D (5 bases each). The CDR3 spans 14 residues. The germline V and J ends were trimmed by 8 bases and 4 bases, with 16 bases remaining between them. Germline CDR1 SNHLY, CDR2 FYNNEI. As DNA, the CDR3 is TGTGCCAGCCTTTGGGAGAGGGGCGCAGATACGCAGTATTTT. It translates to CASLWERGADTQYF.

This clonotype was detected a few times. A much larger clone is a single base away; this may be a read error. J is TRBJ2-3 and V is TRBV20-1; TRBD2 might be the D (6 bases). Trimming pared 3 bases from V and 0 bases from J, leaving 10 bases between. CDR1 DFQATT and CDR2 SNEGSKA come from the germline V gene (reference sequence). This CDR3 region has 14 residues. The CDR3 loop reads CSASLGTSTDTQYF. The CDR3 DNA is TGCAGTGCTAGTTTGGGGACTAGCACAGATACGCAGTATTTT.

This clonotype was seen ten or more times. The CDR3 sequence is CASSFGTVGETQYF. As DNA, the CDR3 is TGTGCCAGCAGCTTTGGGACCGTCGGGGAGACCCAGTACTTC. The V gene is TRBV13, the J gene TRBJ2-5, with D possibly called TRBD1 or TRBD2 (5 bases each). V was pared by 3 bases and J by 5 bases, with 13 bases between. This CDR3 has 14 amino acids. Germline V CDR1 and CDR2: PRHDT, FYEKMQ (reference sequence). The full variable domain, its missing parts supplied by reference TRBV13 and TRBJ2-5, is AAGVIQSPRHLIKEKRETATLKCYPIPRHDTVYWYQQGPGQDPQFLISFYEKMQSDKGSIPDRFSAQQFSDYHSELNMSSLELGDSALYFCASSFGTVGETQYFGPGTRLLVL.

The chain recombines TRBV5-6 with TRBJ2-5; D may match TRBD1 or TRBD2 (5 bases each). Trimming cost V 1 base and J 7 bases, with 17 bases left between them. Germline assignment: CDR1 SGHDT and CDR2 YYEEEE. The CDR3 runs to 15 residues. In nucleotides, the CDR3 is TGTGCCAGCAGCTTGTGGGCCGGGGATGGGGGGACCCAGTACTTC. Translating it yields CASSLWAGDGGTQYF.

J is TRBJ2-1 and V is TRBV4-2; 10 bases match TRBD1. Germline CDR1 and CDR2: LGHNA and YNFKEQ. The V segment lost 4 bases and the J segment 9 bases; nucleotides outside the gene matches: 15. CDR3 length: 17 residues. The CDR3 here is CASSREQTGGVFAEQFF. CDR3 coding DNA: TGTGCCAGCAGCCGAGAACAGACAGGGGGCGTTTTTGCTGAGCAGTTCTTC.

This clonotype was seen ten or more times. This chain uses TRBV7-8 with TRBJ2-1, with 11 bases lining up with TRBD2. V lost 2 bases to trimming and J lost 1 base; unmatched junction nucleotides: 4. The germline CDR1 and CDR2 sequences are SGHVS and FQNEAQ. The CDR3 has 17 residues. In nucleotides, the CDR3 is TGTGCCAGCAGCTTATTGGGACTAGCGGCGTCCTACAATGAGCAGTTCTTC. This translates into CASSLLGLAASYNEQFF. The full variable domain, completed using reference TRBV7-8 and TRBJ2-1, is GAGVSQSPRYKVAKRGQDVALRCDPISGHVSLFWYQQALGQGPEFLTYFQNEAQLDKSGLPSDRFFAERPEGSVSTLKIQRTQQEDSAVYLCASSLLGLAASYNEQFFGPGTRLTVL.

The chain couples TRBV9 to TRBJ2-5, with D perhaps TRBD2 (6 bases). CDR3 length equals 14 residues. The germline V gene has CDR1 SGDLS and CDR2 YYNGEE. V was pared by 0 bases and J by 7 bases, with 13 bases between. CDR3 sequence (DNA): TGTGCCAGCAGCGTAGGGGACTTGGGTGGGACCCAGTACTTC. Translation: CASSVGDLGGTQYF. Looking up the rest from reference TRBV9 and TRBJ2-5 gives the full variable domain: DSGVTQTPKHLITATGQRVTLRCSPRSGDLSVYWYQQSLDQGLQFLIQYYNGEERAKGNILERFSAQQFPDLHSELNLSSLELGDSALYFCASSVGDLGGTQYFGPGTRLLVL.

A few counts support this clonotype. V usage is TRBV7-9 and J usage is TRBJ2-7; 8 bases map to TRBD2. Trimming cost V 5 bases and J 5 bases; bases outside gene matches: 14. The CDR3 covers 16 residues. CDR1 and CDR2 (germline): SEHNR, FQNEAQ (reference sequence). CDR3 protein: CASSLLRSGTSDEQYF. As DNA, the CDR3 is TGTGCCAGCAGCCTTCTAAGGTCCGGGACTAGTGACGAGCAGTACTTC.

This clonotype was found many times. The chain joins TRBV2 to TRBJ1-5; D uncertain. The CDR3 sequence is 14 residues long. In germline, CDR1 is SNHLY, CDR2 FYNNEI. Trimming removed 4 bases at V and 0 bases at J, with 7 bases between. CDR3 DNA: TGTGCCAGCAGTGGGCCCTATAGCAATCAGCCCCAGCATTTT. Protein product: CASSGPYSNQPQHF.

The gene calls are TRBV15 and TRBJ1-6; no clear D. V gave up 0 bases and J gave up 8 bases, with 5 bases separating them. Germline V gene sequence: CDR1 LNHNV, CDR2 YYDKDF (reference sequence). The CDR3 has 13 amino acids. The CDR3: CATSRDGDSPLHF. The CDR3, as DNA: TGTGCCACCAGCAGAGATGGTGATTCACCCCTCCACTTT.